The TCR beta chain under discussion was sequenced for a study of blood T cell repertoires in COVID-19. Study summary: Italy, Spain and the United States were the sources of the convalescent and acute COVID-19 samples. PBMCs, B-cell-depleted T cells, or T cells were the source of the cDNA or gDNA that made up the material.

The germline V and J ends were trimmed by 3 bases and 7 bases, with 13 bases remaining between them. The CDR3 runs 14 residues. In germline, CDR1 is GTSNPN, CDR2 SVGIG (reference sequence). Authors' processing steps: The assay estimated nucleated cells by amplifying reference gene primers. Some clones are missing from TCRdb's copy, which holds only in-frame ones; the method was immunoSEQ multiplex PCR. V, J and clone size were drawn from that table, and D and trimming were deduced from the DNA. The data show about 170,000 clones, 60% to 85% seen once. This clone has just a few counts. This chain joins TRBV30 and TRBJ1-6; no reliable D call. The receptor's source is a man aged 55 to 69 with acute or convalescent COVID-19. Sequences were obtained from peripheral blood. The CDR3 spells CAWSETGLNSPLHF. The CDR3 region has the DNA TGTGCCTGGAGCGAAACCGGACTAAATTCACCCCTCCACTTT.